This T cell receptor (beta chain) originates from a study of CXCR3-negative and CXCR3-positive naive CD8 T cells. Study in general: The libraries yielded 120 million to 150 million TRB reads, about 1.5 +/- 0.3 million each.

In preparing the TRB cDNA libraries, 5' RACE with UMI labels was used. TCRdb re-called the 5' RACE reads, yielding one record per CDR3 amino acid sequence without DNA. Recorded for this sample: 69,000 or so distinct CDR3 sequences. CD45RO-CCR7+CD27+CD95- was the phenotype of naive CD8+ T cells. The V gene's germline CDR1 is MNHEY and CDR2 SVGAGI. The CDR3 consists of 14 residues. Findings and caveats of the study: Both naive subsets had comparably high diversity; memory CD8+ cells much lower. Greater hydrophobicity was found in TRB CDR3s of CXCR3-positive naive cells than of CXCR3-negative naive cells.

Notes on this clonotype: Its specificity is unknown.

The J gene is TRBJ2-1, the V gene TRBV6-5; TCRdb selects TRBD2, and the lack of DNA leaves this call unchecked. The sequencing input was naive CXCR3- CD8+ T cells from blood. Subset: CD45RO-CCR7+CD27+CD95- naive CD8+ T cells lacking CXCR3 (TNR3-). The receptor was isolated from a human donor in good health. Some clones in this sample may be carry-over from other donors' samples. CDR3 sequence reads: CASSPGLVGPEQFF.